Reported below is one T cell receptor (beta chain). This record comes from a study of blood T cell repertoires in COVID-19. Whole-study context: Samples came from the United States, Italy and Spain, spanning acute and convalescent COVID-19. From T cells, B-cell-depleted T cells, or PBMCs came the material, which was cDNA or gDNA.

Authors' methods: Nucleated cell number was recorded as an estimate derived from reference gene primer amplification. Here immunoSEQ multiplex PCR was the method, and the copy in TCRdb shows in-frame clones only, minus some. V, J and clone size reflect that table, while D and trimming were determined from the DNA. There are approximately 90,000 clones in the sample; around four fifths occur only once, and around 3% lies in the top ten. This CDR3 spans 13 amino acids. CDR1 is SGHDN, CDR2 FVKESK, per germline. With 6 bases clipped from V and 3 bases from J, the junction kept 5 bases outside the gene matches.

The TCR sequence derives from a man in his forties or fifties with acute or convalescent COVID-19. The chain employs TRBV14 and TRBJ2-7; 7 bases are a match to TRBD1. Sequenced: peripheral blood. In DNA, the CDR3 is TGTGCCAGCAGGTGGACAGGAGACTACGAGCAGTACTTC. This translates into CASRWTGDYEQYF.